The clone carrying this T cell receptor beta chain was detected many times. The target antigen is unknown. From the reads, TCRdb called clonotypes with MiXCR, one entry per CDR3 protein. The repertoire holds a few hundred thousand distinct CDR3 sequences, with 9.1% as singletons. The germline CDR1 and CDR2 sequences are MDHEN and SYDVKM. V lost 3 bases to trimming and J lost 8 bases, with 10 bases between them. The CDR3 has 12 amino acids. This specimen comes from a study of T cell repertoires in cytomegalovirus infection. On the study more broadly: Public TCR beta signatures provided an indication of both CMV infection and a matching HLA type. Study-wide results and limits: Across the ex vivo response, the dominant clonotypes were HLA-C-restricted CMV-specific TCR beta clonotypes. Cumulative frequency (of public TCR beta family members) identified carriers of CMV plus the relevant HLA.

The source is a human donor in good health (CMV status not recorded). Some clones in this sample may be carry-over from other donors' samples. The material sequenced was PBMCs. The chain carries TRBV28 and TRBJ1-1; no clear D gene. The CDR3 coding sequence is TGTGCCAGCAGTTTGGAAGGGTACGAAGCTTTCTTT. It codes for CASSLEGYEAFF. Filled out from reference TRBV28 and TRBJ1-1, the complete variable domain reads DVKVTQSSRYLVKRTGEKVFLECVQDMDHENMFWYRQDPGLGLRLIYFSYDVKMKEKGDIPEGYSVSREKKERFSLILESASTNQTSMYLCASSLEGYEAFFGQGTRLTVV.